One sample yielded the 5 T cell receptor beta chains listed below, sequenced in a study of long-term antiretroviral therapy in people with HIV. With survey level as its setting, the immunoSEQ assay was v3.0. Sequencing used immunoSEQ multiplex PCR; TCRdb keeps in-frame clones, though not all of them. The profile shows 13,000 to 15,000 clones, under 80% of them singletons. Sequencing was performed on unsorted PBMCs, taken 3.1 years after starting antiretroviral therapy. All receptors derive from a man aged 35-49 years with HIV.

V is TRBV7-9 and J is TRBJ2-2, with 8 bases fitting TRBD2. The CDR3 is made up of 15 amino acids. Per the germline V gene, CDR1 is SEHNR and CDR2 is FQNEAQ (reference sequence). The ends lost 6 bases at V and 5 bases at J; junction bases unmatched: 8. CDR3 protein: CASSPRREGTGELFF. The DNA for the CDR3 is TGTGCCAGCAGTCCTAGACGGGAGGGAACCGGGGAGCTGTTTTTT.

The rearrangement links TRBV27 to TRBJ2-5; D call uncertain. The germline V gene has CDR1 MNHEY and CDR2 SMNVEV (reference sequence). CDR3 length equals 11 residues. V was pared by 2 bases and J by 5 bases, with 3 bases between. The CDR3 spells CASSLRETQYF. CDR3 DNA: TGTGCCAGCAGTTTAAGGGAGACCCAGTACTTC.

The chain links TRBV19 to TRBJ1-1, with a weak D call TRBD1 (5 bases). Trimming removed 6 bases from V and 7 bases from J, with 12 bases in between. Germline V gene sequence: CDR1 LNHDA, CDR2 SQIVND (reference sequence). There are 12 residues in the CDR3. CDR3 DNA: TGTGCCAGTAGCAGGCCGACAGTTGAAGCTTTCTTT. Its protein product is CASSRPTVEAFF.

This rearrangement joins TRBV19 to TRBJ1-5; 8 nucleotides match TRBD1. Germline CDR1 and CDR2: LNHDA and SQIVND (reference sequence). This CDR3 is built from 16 residues. V lost 5 bases to trimming and J lost 6 bases; unmatched junction nucleotides: 12. The CDR3 region is CASSPRTGSSVQPQHF. DNA for the CDR3: TGTGCCAGTAGTCCTAGGACAGGGAGTTCGGTTCAGCCCCAGCATTTT.

The chain recombines TRBV9 with TRBJ2-5, with 7 nucleotides matching TRBD2. CDR3 length equals 15 residues. CDR1 and CDR2 from the germline V gene are SGDLS and YYNGEE. V dropped 4 bases and J dropped 2; count of bases not matched to a gene: 8. The CDR3 DNA reads as TGTGCCAGCAGCCCATTGGGACTAACACAAGAGACCCAGTACTTC. This gives the protein CASSPLGLTQETQYF.